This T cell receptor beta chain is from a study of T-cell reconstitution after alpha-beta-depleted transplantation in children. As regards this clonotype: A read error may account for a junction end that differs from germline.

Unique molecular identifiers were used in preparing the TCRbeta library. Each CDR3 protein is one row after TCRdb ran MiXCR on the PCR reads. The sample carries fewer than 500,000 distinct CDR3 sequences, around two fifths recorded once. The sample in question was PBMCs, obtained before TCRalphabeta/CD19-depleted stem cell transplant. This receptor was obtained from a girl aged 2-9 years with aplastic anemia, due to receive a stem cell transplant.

CDR3 loop: CTSSLAGLTYEQYF. DNA of the CDR3: TGTACCAGCAGCCTAGCGGGATTAACCTACGAGCAGTACTTC. The V gene is TRBV14, the J gene TRBJ2-7, with 9 positions matching TRBD2. The CDR3 has 14 residues. CDR1 SGHDN and CDR2 FVKESK come from the germline V gene.